The 26 T cell receptor beta chains in this list originate from one sample, sequenced in a study of molecular identifiers for immune sequencing clone quantification. MiXCR, applied by TCRdb to the PCR reads, yields one record per CDR3 protein. This table has approximately 93,000 distinct CDR3 sequences, around a quarter appearing once. Material: naive CD8+ T cells from blood, with Jurkat cell RNA spiked in. Stated subset: FACS-sorted CD8+CD4-CCR7+CD45RA+ naive T cells. Receptors originate from a human donor in good health. Some libraries in this study had Jurkat cell RNA spiked in.

This clonotype was detected only a few times. The chain links TRBV18 to TRBJ2-2, with unresolved D. This CDR3 is built from 13 residues. CDR1 is KGHSH and CDR2 is LQKENI in the germline V gene. V was clipped by 4 bases and J by 4 bases, with 7 bases between them. The CDR3 here is CASSLGFTGELFF. The CDR3 region has the DNA TGTGCCAGCTCACTGGGCTTCACCGGGGAGCTGTTTTTT.

This clonotype was seen a handful of times. The chain employs TRBV5-5 and TRBJ1-5; 11 bases agree with TRBD1. V was pared by 2 bases and J by 6 bases, with 4 bases of the junction left unmatched. The CDR3 totals 15 residues. Germline V lookup: CDR1 SGHKS, CDR2 YYEKEE (reference sequence). In DNA form, the CDR3 reads TGTGCCAGCAGCTTAGGGACAGGGGGAGGTCAGCCCCAGCATTTT. It is translated as CASSLGTGGGQPQHF.

This clonotype was detected many times. J is TRBJ2-1 and V is TRBV20-1; D is possibly TRBD2 (5 bases). The germline V and J ends were trimmed by 0 bases and 2 bases, with 17 bases remaining between them. Germline lookup yields CDR1 DFQATT and CDR2 SNEGSKA (reference sequence). This CDR3 comprises 17 residues. Written as DNA, the CDR3 is TGCAGTGCTAGAGATCTTACAGTAGCGACCACCTACAATGAGCAGTTCTTC. Translating gives CSARDLTVATTYNEQFF.

Concerning this clonotype: The CDR3 does not close with the conserved phenylalanine or tryptophan, likely indicating a read error. CDR3 nucleotide sequence: TGCAGTGCTAGGACAGGTCTTCAAGAGACCCAGTACCTC. The encoded protein is CSARTGLQETQYL. The chain recombines TRBV20-1 with TRBJ2-5, with D maybe TRBD1 (6 bases). Germline CDR1 is DFQATT and CDR2 is SNEGSKA (reference sequence). There are 13 residues in the CDR3. The V end lost 3 bases, the J end lost 2 bases, and 10 bases lay between the germline ends.

A remark on this clonotype: A much larger clone differs from this one at a single base, so this may be a read error. The chain couples TRBV11-1 to TRBJ1-1; weak D call: TRBD1 (5 bases). Per the germline V gene, CDR1 is SGHAT and CDR2 is FQDESV (reference sequence). This CDR3 spans 12 amino acids. CDR3 residues: CASGTGYTKAFF. The CDR3 nucleotides are TGTGCCAGCGGGACGGGGTACACTAAAGCTTTCTTT.

As for this clonotype: This may be a read error, as it is one base from a much larger clone. The J gene is TRBJ2-5, the V gene TRBV7-8; 7 nucleotides align to TRBD2. The CDR3 is made up of 14 amino acids. In germline, CDR1 is SGHVS, CDR2 FQNEAQ. Losses at the gene ends were 2 bases for V and 5 bases for J; bases not matched to a gene: 5. In nucleotides, the CDR3 is TGTGCCAGCAGCTTAACGGGGGGAGTTGAGACCCAGTACTTC. It translates to CASSLTGGVETQYF.

The chain is built from TRBV7-9 and TRBJ1-2; D may be TRBD1 (5 bases). The CDR3 spans 18 residues. CDR1 is SEHNR and CDR2 is FQNEAQ in the germline V gene (reference sequence). The V end was cut by 5 bases, the J end by 4 bases, with 26 bases between. CDR3 amino acids: CASSPVDSLEELRYGYTF. Written as DNA, the CDR3 is TGTGCCAGCAGCCCCGTCGACAGCCTGGAAGAACTACGCTATGGCTACACCTTC. The whole variable domain, filled in from reference TRBV7-9 and TRBJ1-2, reads DTGVSQNPRHKITKRGQNVTFRCDPISEHNRLYWYRQTLGQGPEFLTYFQNEAQLEKSRLLSDRFSAERPKGSFSTLEIQRTEQGDSAMYLCASSPVDSLEELRYGYTFGSGTRLTVV.

The V and J genes are TRBV4-1 and TRBJ2-3; D possibly corresponds to TRBD2 (6 bases). Germline-derived CDR1 and CDR2 are MGHRA and YSYEKL. CDR3 length: 16 residues. The V gene lost 0 bases and the J gene lost 1 base, with 11 bases spanning the gap. CDR3 DNA: TGCGCCAGCAGCCAAGAATCTAGCGTTCGCACAGATACGCAGTATTTT. It yields the protein CASSQESSVRTDTQYF.

This clonotype was seen a handful of times. The rearrangement uses TRBV12-3 or TRBV12-4 and TRBJ2-5; TRBD1 might be the D (5 bases). V lost 6 bases and J 1 base, leaving 6 bases between the germline ends. This CDR3 contains 12 residues. This CDR3 reads CASRDTQETQYF. The DNA for the CDR3 is TGTGCCAGCAGGGACACCCAAGAGACCCAGTACTTC.

This clonotype showed up many times. Written as DNA, the CDR3 is TGCAGTGCTCGGCCAGAGGACAGGGCTTACGAGCAGTACTTC. This sequence encodes CSARPEDRAYEQYF. This sequence joins TRBV20-1 and TRBJ2-7; 8 bases match TRBD1. J gave up 4 bases and V 5 bases, and 10 bases lay outside the gene matches. This CDR3 is 14 amino acids long. CDR1 is DFQATT, CDR2 SNEGSKA, per germline (reference sequence).

As for this clonotype: An end of the junction does not agree with germline; a read error may underlie this. V is TRBV11-2 and J is TRBJ2-6; the D gene could be TRBD1 or TRBD2 (5 bases each). CDR1 is SGHAT and CDR2 is FQNNGV in the germline V gene. The CDR3 covers 13 residues. The CDR3 DNA sequence: TGTGCCAGCAGCGCGTCCGGGGCCAACGTCCAGACATTC. It translates to CASSASGANVQTF. Full variable domain (rest looked up from reference TRBV11-2 and TRBJ2-6): EAGVAQSPRYKIIEKRQSVAFWCNPISGHATLYWYQQILGQGPKLLIQFQNNGVVDDSQLPKDRFSAERLKGVDSTLKIQPAKLEDSAVYLCASSASGANVQTFGAGSRLTVL.

This chain uses TRBV11-2 with TRBJ2-7; D possibly uses TRBD1 or TRBD2 (5 bases each). V lost 3 bases to trimming and J lost 12 bases, with 15 bases between them. The CDR3 has 12 amino acids. CDR1 and CDR2 from the germline V gene are SGHAT and FQNNGV. CDR3 DNA: TGTGCCAGCAGCTTTGGGGGTCCTGAGGCGTACTTC. Residues: CASSFGGPEAYF.

V is TRBV28 and J is TRBJ2-7; 8 positions agree with TRBD2. There are 13 residues in the CDR3. With 5 bases clipped from V and 6 bases from J, the junction kept 6 bases outside the gene matches. Germline V gives CDR1 MDHEN, CDR2 SYDVKM. The CDR3, as DNA: TGTGCCAGCAGTCAAGCGGGAGCTCGCGAGCAGTACTTC. Protein product: CASSQAGAREQYF.

This clonotype was seen many times. The V call is TRBV20-1, the J call TRBJ2-3, with D perhaps matching TRBD1 or TRBD2 (6 bases each). Trimming left V 6 bases short and J 3 bases short, with 22 bases between. This CDR3 has 16 residues. CDR1 and CDR2 (germline): DFQATT, SNEGSKA (reference sequence). The chain's CDR3 is CSAPPPWGAWTDTQYF. For the CDR3, the DNA is TGCAGTGCCCCACCGCCCTGGGGGGCTTGGACAGATACGCAGTATTTT.

This clonotype was seen a few times. The J gene is TRBJ2-3, the V gene TRBV24-1; 10 bases fit TRBD2. With 4 bases clipped from V and 4 bases from J, the junction kept 10 bases outside the gene matches. The length of the CDR3 is 17 residues. Germline values: CDR1 KGHDR, CDR2 SFDVKD. CDR3 in DNA: TGTGCCACCAGTGACTTAGAAAGCGGGAGGGACGCAGATACGCAGTATTTT. It encodes CATSDLESGRDADTQYF.

A word on this clonotype: A much larger clone is a single base away; this may be a read error. CDR3: CASSYAPALNTGAFF. Written as DNA, the CDR3 is TGTGCCAGCAGTTACGCTCCGGCTCTGAACACTGGAGCTTTCTTT. The chain carries TRBV6-5 and TRBJ1-1; D is unclear. The CDR3 sequence is 15 residues long. CDR1 MNHEY and CDR2 SVGAGI come from the germline V gene.

This clonotype appeared many times. This chain uses TRBV28 with TRBJ2-5; TRBD2 agrees at 11 bases. J gave up 1 base and V 4 bases, and 11 bases lay outside the gene matches. Germline CDR1 and CDR2: MDHEN and SYDVKM. The CDR3 has 18 amino acids. CDR3 coding DNA: TGTGCCAGCAGTTACCCACCCGGACTAGCGGGCCTCCAAGAGACCCAGTACTTC. The encoded protein is CASSYPPGLAGLQETQYF.

V and J are TRBV20-1 and TRBJ2-7; D not certain. V shed 0 bases and J shed 5 bases, with 20 bases lying between them. Per the germline V gene, CDR1 is DFQATT and CDR2 is SNEGSKA (reference sequence). The CDR3 has 16 residues. The CDR3 loop is CSARDPLRAVAHEQYF. CDR3 DNA: TGCAGTGCTAGAGATCCCCTTCGCGCAGTCGCCCACGAGCAGTACTTC.

The table lists this clonotype with many counts. The gene calls are TRBV13 and TRBJ1-1, with 7 bases that match TRBD1. The J segment lost 0 bases and the V segment lost 5 bases, leaving 12 bases of the junction unmatched. This CDR3 spans 17 amino acids. Looked up from germline, CDR1 is PRHDT and CDR2 is FYEKMQ (reference sequence). The CDR3 reads CASSPTGTEGMNTEAFF. The CDR3 coding sequence is TGTGCCAGCAGCCCTACCGGGACAGAAGGCATGAACACTGAAGCTTTCTTT.

This clonotype was seen ten or more times. The chain employs TRBV5-8 and TRBJ1-1, with TRBD1 as a possible D gene (6 bases). There are 14 residues in the CDR3. Germline V gives CDR1 SGHTS, CDR2 YDEGEE. Trimming removed 4 bases from V and 3 bases from J, with 13 bases in between. The DNA of the CDR3 is TGTGCCAGCAGCCTACAGGGTCGGGACACTGAAGCTTTCTTT. It is translated as CASSLQGRDTEAFF.

The V and J genes are TRBV6-6 and TRBJ2-7; a possible D gene is TRBD1 (6 bases). This CDR3 has 14 amino acids. Per the germline V gene, CDR1 is MNHNY and CDR2 is SVGAGI (reference sequence). Deletions cut 5 bases from V and 2 bases from J, with 13 bases between. The CDR3 region is CASSEQGGPYEQYF. DNA of the CDR3: TGTGCCAGCAGTGAGCAAGGGGGTCCCTACGAGCAGTACTTC.

This chain links TRBV4-1 with TRBJ1-6; D unresolved. Germline V gene data show CDR1 as MGHRA and CDR2 as YSYEKL. V was shortened by 3 bases and J by 10 bases, with 19 bases between the two germline ends. The CDR3 covers 16 residues. The CDR3 nucleotides are TGCGCCAGCAGCCACATAGGAGCCATGTCAGGCTCACCCCTCCACTTT. Protein: CASSHIGAMSGSPLHF.

This chain joins TRBV4-1 and TRBJ2-5; D is possibly TRBD1 (5 bases). V was cut by 4 bases and J by 4 bases, with 16 bases left in between. Germline V gene lookup returns CDR1 MGHRA and CDR2 YSYEKL. This CDR3 spans 15 amino acids. CDR3 nucleotides: TGCGCCAGCAGCCCAAGGAAGGTGGGGCCAGAGACCCAGTACTTC. Translation: CASSPRKVGPETQYF.

V gene TRBV19 combines with J gene TRBJ2-2; either TRBD1 or TRBD2 may supply D (5 bases each). Germline V gene sequence: CDR1 LNHDA, CDR2 SQIVND (reference sequence). V was cut by 10 bases and J by 9 bases, with 18 bases left in between. The CDR3 is 13 residues long. CDR3 region: CATADRDGRELFF. DNA for the CDR3: TGTGCCACCGCTGACCGGGACGGGAGGGAGCTGTTTTTT.

Only a few counts were recorded for this clonotype. The J gene is TRBJ1-1, the V gene TRBV10-3; D remains unclear. The CDR3 runs to 11 residues. V lost 8 bases and J lost 5, with 9 bases in between. Germline CDR1 reads ENHRY; CDR2 reads SYGVKD. CDR3 loop: CAILKRTEAFF. The CDR3 DNA sequence: TGTGCCATCCTGAAGAGGACTGAAGCTTTCTTT.

This chain connects TRBV15 to TRBJ2-1; possibly TRBD1 for D (6 bases). The CDR3 is 15 amino acids. Germline V gene data show CDR1 as LNHNV and CDR2 as YYDKDF (reference sequence). Between the trimmed V and J ends, which lost 1 base and 15 bases, there was a span of 22 bases. Here the CDR3 DNA reads TGTGCCACCAGCAGAGGCACAGGGAATAGGAATGGGCGGTTCTTC. Translating gives CATSRGTGNRNGRFF.